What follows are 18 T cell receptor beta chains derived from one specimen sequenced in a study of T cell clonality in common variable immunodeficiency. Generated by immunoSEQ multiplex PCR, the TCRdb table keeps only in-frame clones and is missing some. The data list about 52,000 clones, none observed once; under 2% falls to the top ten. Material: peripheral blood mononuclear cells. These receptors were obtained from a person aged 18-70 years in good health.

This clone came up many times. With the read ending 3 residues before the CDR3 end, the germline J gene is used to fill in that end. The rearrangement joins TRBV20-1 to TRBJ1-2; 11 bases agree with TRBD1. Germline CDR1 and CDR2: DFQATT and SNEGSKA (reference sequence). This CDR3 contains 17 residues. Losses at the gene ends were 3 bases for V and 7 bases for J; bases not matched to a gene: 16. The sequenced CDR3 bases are TGCAGTGCTAGCACGTCGGCAACCGGGACAGGGGGTGGTGGC. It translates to CSASTSATGTGGGG. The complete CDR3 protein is CSASTSATGTGGGGYTF.

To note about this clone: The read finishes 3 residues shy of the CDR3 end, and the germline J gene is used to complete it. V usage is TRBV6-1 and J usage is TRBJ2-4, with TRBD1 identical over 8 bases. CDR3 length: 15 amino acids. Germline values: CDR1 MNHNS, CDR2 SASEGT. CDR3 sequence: CASSEGLDRVAGQYF. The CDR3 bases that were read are TGTGCCAGCAGTGAAGGACTGGACAGGGTGGCTGGT.

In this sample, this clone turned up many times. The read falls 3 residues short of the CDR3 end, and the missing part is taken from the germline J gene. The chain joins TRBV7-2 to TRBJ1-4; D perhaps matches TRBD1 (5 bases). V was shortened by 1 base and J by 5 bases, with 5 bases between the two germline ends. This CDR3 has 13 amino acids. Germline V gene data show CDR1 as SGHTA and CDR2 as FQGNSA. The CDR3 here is CASSLEGNEKLFF. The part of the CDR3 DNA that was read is TGTGCCAGCAGCTTAGAGGGGAATGAAAAA. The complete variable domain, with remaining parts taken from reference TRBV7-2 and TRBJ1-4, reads GAGVSQSPSNKVTEKGKDVELRCDPISGHTALYWYRQSLGQGLEFLIYFQGNSAPDKSGLPSDRFSAERTGGSVSTLTIQRTQQEDSAVYLCASSLEGNEKLFFGSGTQLSVL.

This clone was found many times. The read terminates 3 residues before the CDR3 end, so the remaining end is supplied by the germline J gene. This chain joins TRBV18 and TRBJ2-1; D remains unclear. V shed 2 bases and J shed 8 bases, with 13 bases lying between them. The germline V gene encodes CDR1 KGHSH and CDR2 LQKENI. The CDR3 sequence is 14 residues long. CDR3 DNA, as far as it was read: TGTGCCAGCTCACCAATCGCCCTTAAGGATGAG. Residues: CASSPIALKDE. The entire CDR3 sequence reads CASSPIALKDEQFF. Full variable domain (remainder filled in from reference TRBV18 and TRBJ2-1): NAGVMQNPRHLVRRRGQEARLRCSPMKGHSHVYWYRQLPEEGLKFMVYLQKENIIDESGMPKERFSAEFPKEGPSILRIQQVVRGDSAAYFCASSPIALKDEQFFGPGTRLTVL.

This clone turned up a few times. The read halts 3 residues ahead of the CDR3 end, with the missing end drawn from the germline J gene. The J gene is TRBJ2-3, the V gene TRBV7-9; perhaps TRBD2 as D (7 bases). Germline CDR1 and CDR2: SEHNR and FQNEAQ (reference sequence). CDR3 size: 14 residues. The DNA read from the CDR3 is TGTGCCAGCAGTCAGGCGGGGGCAAATCAGCCG. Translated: CASSQAGANQP. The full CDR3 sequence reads CASSQAGANQPQYF.

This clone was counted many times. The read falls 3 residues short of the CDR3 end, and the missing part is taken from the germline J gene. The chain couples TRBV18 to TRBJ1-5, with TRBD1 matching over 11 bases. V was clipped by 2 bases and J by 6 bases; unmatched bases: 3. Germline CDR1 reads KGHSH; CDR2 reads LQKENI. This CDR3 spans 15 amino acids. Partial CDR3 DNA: TGTGCCAGCTCACCAGGACAGGGGGCGAGTCAGCCC. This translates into CASSPGQGASQP. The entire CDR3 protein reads CASSPGQGASQPQHF. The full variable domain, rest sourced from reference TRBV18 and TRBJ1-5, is NAGVMQNPRHLVRRRGQEARLRCSPMKGHSHVYWYRQLPEEGLKFMVYLQKENIIDESGMPKERFSAEFPKEGPSILRIQQVVRGDSAAYFCASSPGQGASQPQHFGDGTRLSIL.

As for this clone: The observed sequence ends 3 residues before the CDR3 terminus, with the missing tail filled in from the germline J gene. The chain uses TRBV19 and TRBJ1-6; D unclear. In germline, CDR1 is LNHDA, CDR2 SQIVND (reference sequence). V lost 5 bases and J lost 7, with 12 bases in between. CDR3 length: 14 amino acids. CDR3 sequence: CASSDRVGNSPLHF. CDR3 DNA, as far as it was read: TGTGCCAGTAGTGACCGGGTTGGAAATTCACCC.

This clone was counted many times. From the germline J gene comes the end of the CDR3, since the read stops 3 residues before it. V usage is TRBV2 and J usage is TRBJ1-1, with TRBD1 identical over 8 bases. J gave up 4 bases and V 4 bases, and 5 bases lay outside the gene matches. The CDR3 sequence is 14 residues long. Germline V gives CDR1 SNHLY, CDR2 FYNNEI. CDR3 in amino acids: CASSGQGAGTEAFF. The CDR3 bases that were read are TGTGCCAGCAGTGGGCAGGGGGCTGGCACTGAA.

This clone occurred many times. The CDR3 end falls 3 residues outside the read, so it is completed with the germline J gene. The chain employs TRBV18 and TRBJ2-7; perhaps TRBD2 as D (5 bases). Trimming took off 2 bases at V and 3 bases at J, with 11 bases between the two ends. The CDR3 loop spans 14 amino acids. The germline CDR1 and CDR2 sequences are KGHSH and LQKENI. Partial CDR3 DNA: TGTGCCAGCTCACCAGCCCAGCGGAACTACGAG. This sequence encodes CASSPAQRNYE. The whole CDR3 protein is CASSPAQRNYEQYF.

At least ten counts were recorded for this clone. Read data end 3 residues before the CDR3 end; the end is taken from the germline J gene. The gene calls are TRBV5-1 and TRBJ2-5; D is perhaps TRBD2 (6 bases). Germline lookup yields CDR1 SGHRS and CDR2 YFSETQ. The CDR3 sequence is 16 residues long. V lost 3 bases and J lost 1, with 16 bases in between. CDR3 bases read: TGCGCCAGCAGCTCGGACGGGGGTGGGGTCCAAGAGACC. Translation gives CASSSDGGGVQET. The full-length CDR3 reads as CASSSDGGGVQETQYF.

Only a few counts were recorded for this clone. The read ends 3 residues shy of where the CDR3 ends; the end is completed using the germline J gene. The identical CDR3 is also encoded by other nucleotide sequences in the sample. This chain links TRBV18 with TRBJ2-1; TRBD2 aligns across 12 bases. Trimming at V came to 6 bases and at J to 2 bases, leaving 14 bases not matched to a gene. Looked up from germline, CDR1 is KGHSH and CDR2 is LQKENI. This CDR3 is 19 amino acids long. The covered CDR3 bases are TGTGCCAGCTCCCCCCTCGGCCTAGCGGGAGGGTCCCCCTACAATGAG. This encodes CASSPLGLAGGSPYNE. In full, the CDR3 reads CASSPLGLAGGSPYNEQFF.

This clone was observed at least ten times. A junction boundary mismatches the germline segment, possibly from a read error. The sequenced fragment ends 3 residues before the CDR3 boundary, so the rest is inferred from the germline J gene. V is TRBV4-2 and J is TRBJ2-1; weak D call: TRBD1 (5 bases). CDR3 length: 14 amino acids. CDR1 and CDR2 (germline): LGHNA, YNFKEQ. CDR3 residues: CASSQDTGQNEQFF. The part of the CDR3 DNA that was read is TGCGCCAGCAGCCAGGACACCGGGCAGAATGAG.

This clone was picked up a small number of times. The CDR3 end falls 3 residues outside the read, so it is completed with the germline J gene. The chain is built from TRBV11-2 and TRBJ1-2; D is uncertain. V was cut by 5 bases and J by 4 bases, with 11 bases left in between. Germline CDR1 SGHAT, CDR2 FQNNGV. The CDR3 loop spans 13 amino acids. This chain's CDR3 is CASSPLSLYGYTF. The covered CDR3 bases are TGTGCCAGCAGCCCTCTTAGTCTCTATGGC.

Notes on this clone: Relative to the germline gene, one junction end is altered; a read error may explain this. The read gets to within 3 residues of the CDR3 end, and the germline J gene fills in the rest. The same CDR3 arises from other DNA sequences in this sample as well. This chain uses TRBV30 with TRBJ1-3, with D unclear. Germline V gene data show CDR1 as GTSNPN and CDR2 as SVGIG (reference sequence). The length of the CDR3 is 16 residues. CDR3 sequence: CAWSVLEKSTGNTIYF. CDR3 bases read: TGTGCCTGGAGTGTACTAGAGAAGTCAACTGGAAACACA.

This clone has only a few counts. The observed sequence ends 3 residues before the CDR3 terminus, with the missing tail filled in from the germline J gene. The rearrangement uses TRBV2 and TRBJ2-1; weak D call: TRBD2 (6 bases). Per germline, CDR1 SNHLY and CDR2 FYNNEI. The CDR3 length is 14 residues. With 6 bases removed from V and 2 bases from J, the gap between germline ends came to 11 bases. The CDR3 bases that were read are TGTGCCAGCAGCCGGGACTTACCCTACAATGAG. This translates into CASSRDLPYNE. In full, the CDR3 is CASSRDLPYNEQFF. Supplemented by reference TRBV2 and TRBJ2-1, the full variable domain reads EPEVTQTPSHQVTQMGQEVILRCVPISNHLYFYWYRQILGQKVEFLVSFYNNEISEKSEIFDDQFSVERPDGSNFTLKIRSTKLEDSAMYFCASSRDLPYNEQFFGPGTRLTVL.

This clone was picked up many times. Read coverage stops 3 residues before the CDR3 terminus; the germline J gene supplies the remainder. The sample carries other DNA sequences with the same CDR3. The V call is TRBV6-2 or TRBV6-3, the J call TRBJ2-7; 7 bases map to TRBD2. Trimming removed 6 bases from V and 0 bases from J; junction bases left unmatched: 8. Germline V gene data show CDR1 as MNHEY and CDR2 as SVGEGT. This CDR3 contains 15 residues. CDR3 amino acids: CASRGGKHNSYEQYF. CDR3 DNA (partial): TGTGCCAGCAGGGGGGGGAAACACAACTCCTACGAG.

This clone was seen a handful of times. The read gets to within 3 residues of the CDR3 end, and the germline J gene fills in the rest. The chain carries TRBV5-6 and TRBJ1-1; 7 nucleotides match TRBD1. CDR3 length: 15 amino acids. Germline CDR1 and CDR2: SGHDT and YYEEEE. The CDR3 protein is CASSLEQGPYYGAFF. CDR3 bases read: TGTGCCAGCAGCTTGGAACAGGGGCCCTACTATGGC.

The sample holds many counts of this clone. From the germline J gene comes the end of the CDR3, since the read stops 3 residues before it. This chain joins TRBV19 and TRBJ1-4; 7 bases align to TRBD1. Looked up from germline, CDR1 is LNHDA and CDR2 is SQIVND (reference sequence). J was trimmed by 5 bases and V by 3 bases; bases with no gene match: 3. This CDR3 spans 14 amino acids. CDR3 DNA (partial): TGTGCCAGTAGTATTGAACAGGGGAATGAAAAA. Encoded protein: CASSIEQGNEK. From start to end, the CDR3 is CASSIEQGNEKLFF.